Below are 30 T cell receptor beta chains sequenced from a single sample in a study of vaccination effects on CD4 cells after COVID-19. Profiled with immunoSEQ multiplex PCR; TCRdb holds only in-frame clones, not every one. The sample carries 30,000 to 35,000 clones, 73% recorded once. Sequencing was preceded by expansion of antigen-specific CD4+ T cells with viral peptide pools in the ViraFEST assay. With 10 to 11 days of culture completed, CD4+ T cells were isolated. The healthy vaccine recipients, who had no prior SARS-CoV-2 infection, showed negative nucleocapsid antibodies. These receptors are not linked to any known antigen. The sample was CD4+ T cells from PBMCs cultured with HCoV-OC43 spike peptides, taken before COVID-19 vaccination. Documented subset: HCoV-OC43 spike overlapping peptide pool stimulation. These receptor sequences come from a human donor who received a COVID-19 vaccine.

In DNA, the CDR3 is TGTGCCAGCAGTGATGGGGCGGCAGATACGCAGTATTTT. It encodes CASSDGAADTQYF. The genes are TRBV2 and TRBJ2-3, with a weak D call TRBD1 (5 bases). Germline lookup yields CDR1 SNHLY and CDR2 FYNNEI. This CDR3 region has 13 residues. V lost 3 bases and J 4 bases, leaving 8 bases between the germline ends.

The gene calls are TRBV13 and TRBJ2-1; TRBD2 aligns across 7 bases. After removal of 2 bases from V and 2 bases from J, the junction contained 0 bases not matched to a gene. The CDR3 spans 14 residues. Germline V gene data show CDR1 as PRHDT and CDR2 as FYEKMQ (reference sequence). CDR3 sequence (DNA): TGTGCCAGCAGCTTACTAGCGGCCTACAATGAGCAGTTCTTC. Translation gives CASSLLAAYNEQFF. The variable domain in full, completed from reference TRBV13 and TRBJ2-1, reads AAGVIQSPRHLIKEKRETATLKCYPIPRHDTVYWYQQGPGQDPQFLISFYEKMQSDKGSIPDRFSAQQFSDYHSELNMSSLELGDSALYFCASSLLAAYNEQFFGPGTRLTVL.

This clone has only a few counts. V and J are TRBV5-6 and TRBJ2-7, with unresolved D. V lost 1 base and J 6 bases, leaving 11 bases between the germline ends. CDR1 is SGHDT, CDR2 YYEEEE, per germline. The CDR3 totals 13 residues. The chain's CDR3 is CASSLRQFSEQYF. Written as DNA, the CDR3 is TGTGCCAGCAGCTTGCGGCAGTTTAGCGAGCAGTACTTC.

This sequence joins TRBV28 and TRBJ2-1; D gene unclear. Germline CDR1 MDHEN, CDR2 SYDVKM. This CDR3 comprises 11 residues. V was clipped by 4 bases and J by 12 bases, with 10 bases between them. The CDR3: CASSYNEWQFF. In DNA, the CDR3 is TGTGCCAGCAGTTACAATGAGTGGCAGTTCTTC.

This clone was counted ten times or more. The CDR3 reads CAISESGQGSNYGYTF. The CDR3 DNA sequence: TGTGCCATCAGTGAGTCGGGACAGGGTTCAAACTATGGCTACACCTTC. V gene TRBV10-3 combines with J gene TRBJ1-2, with 9 bases identical to TRBD1. The junction had 4 bases not matched to a gene; V was cut back by 0 bases and J by 2 bases. The CDR3 is 16 residues long. The germline V gene has CDR1 ENHRY and CDR2 SYGVKD.

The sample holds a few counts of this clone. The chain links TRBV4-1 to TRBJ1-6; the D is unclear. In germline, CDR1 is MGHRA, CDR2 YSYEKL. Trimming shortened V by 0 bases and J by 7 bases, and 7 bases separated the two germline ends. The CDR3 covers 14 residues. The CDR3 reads CASSQDVRNSPLHF. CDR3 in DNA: TGCGCCAGCAGCCAAGATGTACGGAATTCACCCCTCCACTTT.

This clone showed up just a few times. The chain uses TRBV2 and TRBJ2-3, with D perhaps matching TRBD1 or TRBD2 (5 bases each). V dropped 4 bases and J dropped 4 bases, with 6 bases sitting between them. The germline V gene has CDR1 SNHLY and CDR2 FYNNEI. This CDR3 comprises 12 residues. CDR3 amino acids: CASSGGADTQYF. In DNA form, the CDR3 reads TGTGCCAGCAGTGGAGGGGCAGATACGCAGTATTTT.

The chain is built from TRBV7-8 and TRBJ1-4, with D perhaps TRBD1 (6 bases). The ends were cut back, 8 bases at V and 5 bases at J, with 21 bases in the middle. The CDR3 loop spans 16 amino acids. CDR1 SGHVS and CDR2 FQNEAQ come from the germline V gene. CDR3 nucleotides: TGTGCCAGCTCCGAGCGAAGGGACATGAAGAATGAAAAACTGTTTTTT. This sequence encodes CASSERRDMKNEKLFF.

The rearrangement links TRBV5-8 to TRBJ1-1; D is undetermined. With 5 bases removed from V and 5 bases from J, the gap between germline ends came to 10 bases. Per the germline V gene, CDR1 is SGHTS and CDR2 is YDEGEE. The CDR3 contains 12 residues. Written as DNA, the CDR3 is TGTGCCAGCAGTTTTGGGGAGACTGAAGCTTTCTTT. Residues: CASSFGETEAFF.

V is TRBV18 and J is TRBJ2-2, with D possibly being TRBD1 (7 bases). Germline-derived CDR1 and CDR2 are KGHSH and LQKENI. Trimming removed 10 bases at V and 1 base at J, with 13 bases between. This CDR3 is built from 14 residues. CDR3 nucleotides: TGTGCCACAACGGGGGACAGGAACACCGGGGAGCTGTTTTTT. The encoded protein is CATTGDRNTGELFF. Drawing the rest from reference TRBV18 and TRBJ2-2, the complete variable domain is NAGVMQNPRHLVRRRGQEARLRCSPMKGHSHVYWYRQLPEEGLKFMVYLQKENIIDESGMPKERFSAEFPKEGPSILRIQQVVRGDSAAYFCATTGDRNTGELFFGEGSRLTVL.

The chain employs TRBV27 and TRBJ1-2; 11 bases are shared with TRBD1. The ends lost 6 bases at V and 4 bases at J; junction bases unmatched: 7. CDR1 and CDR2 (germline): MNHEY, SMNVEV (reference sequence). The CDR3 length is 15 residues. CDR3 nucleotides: TGTGCCAGCAGCCAGGGGACAGGGGGGAGCTATGGCTACACCTTC. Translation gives CASSQGTGGSYGYTF.

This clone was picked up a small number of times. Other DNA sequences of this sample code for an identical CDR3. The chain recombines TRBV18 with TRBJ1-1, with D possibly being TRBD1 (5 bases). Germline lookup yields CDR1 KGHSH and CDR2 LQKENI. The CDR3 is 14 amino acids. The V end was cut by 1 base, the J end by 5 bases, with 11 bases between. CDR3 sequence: CASSPQEGSTEAFF. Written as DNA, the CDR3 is TGTGCCAGCTCACCACAGGAGGGGTCAACTGAAGCTTTCTTT.

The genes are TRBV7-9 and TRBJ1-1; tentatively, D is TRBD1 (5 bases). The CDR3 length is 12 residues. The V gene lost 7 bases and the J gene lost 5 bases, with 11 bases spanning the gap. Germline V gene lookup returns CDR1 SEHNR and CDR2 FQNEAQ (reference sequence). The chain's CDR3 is CASKEGETEAFF. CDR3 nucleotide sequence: TGTGCCAGCAAAGAAGGGGAAACTGAAGCTTTCTTT.

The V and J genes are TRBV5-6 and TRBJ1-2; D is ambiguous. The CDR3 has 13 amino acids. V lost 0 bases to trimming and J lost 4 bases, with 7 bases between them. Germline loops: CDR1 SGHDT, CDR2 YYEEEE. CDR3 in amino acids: CASSLEAFYGYTF. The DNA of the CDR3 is TGTGCCAGCAGCTTGGAAGCTTTCTATGGCTACACCTTC.

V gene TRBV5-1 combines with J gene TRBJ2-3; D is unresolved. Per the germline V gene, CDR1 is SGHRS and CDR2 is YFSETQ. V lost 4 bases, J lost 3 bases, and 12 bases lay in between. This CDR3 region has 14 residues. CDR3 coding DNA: TGCGCCAGCAGCCCGGTGCAAGGGACAGATACGCAGTATTTT. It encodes CASSPVQGTDTQYF.

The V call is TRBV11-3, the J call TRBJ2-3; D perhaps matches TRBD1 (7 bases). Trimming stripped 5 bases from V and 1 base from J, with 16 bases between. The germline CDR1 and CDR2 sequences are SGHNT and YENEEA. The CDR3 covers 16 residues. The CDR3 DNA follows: TGTGCCAGCAGCCCAGGAGGGGGCCGACGCACAGATACGCAGTATTTT. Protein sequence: CASSPGGGRRTDTQYF.

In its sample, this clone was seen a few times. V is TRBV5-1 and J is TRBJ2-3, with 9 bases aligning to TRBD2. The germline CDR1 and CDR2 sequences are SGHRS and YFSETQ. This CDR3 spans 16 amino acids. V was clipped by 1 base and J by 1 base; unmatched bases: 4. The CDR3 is CASSLQPSGGTDTQYF. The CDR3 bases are TGCGCCAGCAGCTTGCAACCTAGCGGGGGCACAGATACGCAGTATTTT.

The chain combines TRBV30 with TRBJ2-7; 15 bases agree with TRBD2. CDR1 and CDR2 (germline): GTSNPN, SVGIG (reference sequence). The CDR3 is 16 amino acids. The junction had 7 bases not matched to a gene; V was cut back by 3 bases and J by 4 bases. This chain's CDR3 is CAWSAAGLAGGYEQYF. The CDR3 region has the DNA TGTGCCTGGAGCGCAGCCGGACTAGCGGGAGGGTACGAGCAGTACTTC. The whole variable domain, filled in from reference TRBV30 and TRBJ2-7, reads SQTIHQWPATLVQPVGSPLSLECTVEGTSNPNLYWYRQAAGRGLQLLFYSVGIGQISSEVPQNLSASRPQDRQFILSSKKLLLSDSGFYLCAWSAAGLAGGYEQYFGPGTRLTVT.

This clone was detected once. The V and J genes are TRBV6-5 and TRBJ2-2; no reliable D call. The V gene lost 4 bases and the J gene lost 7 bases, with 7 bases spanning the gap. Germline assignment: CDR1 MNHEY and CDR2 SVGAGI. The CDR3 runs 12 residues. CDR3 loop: CASSSPGGELFF. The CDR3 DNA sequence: TGTGCCAGCAGTTCACCGGGCGGGGAGCTGTTTTTT.

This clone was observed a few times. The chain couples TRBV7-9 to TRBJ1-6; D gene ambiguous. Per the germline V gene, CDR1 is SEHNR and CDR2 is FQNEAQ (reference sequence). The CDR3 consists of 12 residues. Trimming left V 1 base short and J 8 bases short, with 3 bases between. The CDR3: CASSLGDSPLHF. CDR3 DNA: TGTGCCAGCAGCTTAGGGGATTCACCCCTCCACTTT.

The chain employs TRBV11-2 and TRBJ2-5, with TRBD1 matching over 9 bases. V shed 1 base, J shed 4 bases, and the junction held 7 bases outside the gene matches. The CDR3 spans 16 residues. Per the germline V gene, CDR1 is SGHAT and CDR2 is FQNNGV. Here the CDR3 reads CASSLAGQGGGETQYF. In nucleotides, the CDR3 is TGTGCCAGCAGCTTAGCGGGACAGGGCGGGGGAGAGACCCAGTACTTC.

The CDR3 region is CATSAGGQETQYF. The CDR3 DNA follows: TGTGCCACCAGTGCGGGGGGCCAAGAGACCCAGTACTTC. The chain joins TRBV24-1 to TRBJ2-5; 7 bases are a match to TRBD2. J gave up 1 base and V 5 bases, and 0 bases lay outside the gene matches. CDR1 and CDR2 from the germline V gene are KGHDR and SFDVKD. This CDR3 contains 13 residues.

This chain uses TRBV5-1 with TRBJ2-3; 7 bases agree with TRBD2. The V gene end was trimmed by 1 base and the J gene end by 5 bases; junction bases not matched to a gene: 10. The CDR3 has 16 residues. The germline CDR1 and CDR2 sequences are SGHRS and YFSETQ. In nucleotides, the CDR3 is TGCGCCAGCAGCTTGACAGCGGGGTATGGGAGAGATACGCAGTATTTT. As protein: CASSLTAGYGRDTQYF.

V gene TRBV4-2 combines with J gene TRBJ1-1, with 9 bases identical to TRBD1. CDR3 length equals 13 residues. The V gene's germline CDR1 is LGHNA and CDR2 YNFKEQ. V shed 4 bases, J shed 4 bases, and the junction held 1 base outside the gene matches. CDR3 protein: CASSRDRATEAFF. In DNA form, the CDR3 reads TGTGCCAGCAGCCGGGACAGGGCCACTGAAGCTTTCTTT.

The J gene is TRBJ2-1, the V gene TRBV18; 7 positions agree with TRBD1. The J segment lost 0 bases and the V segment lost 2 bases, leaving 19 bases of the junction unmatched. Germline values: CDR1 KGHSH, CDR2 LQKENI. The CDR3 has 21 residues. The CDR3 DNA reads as TGTGCCAGCTCACCAAGGGTAGAGACAGGGAGAGGAGTGAGCTCCTACAATGAGCAGTTCTTC. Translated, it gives CASSPRVETGRGVSSYNEQFF.

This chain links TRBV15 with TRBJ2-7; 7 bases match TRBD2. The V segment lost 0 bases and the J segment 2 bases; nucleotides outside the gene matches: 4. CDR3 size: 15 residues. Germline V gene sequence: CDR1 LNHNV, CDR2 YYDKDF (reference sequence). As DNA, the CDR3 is TGTGCCACCAGCAGAGATCTGCGGGAGACCTACGAGCAGTACTTC. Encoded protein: CATSRDLRETYEQYF.

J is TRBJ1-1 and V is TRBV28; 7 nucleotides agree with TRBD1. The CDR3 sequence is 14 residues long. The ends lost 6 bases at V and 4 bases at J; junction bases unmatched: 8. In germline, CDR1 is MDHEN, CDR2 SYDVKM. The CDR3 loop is CASSRAGGTTEAFF. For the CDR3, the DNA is TGTGCCAGCAGCCGGGCAGGGGGGACCACTGAAGCTTTCTTT. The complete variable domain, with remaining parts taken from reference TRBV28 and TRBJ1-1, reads DVKVTQSSRYLVKRTGEKVFLECVQDMDHENMFWYRQDPGLGLRLIYFSYDVKMKEKGDIPEGYSVSREKKERFSLILESASTNQTSMYLCASSRAGGTTEAFFGQGTRLTVV.

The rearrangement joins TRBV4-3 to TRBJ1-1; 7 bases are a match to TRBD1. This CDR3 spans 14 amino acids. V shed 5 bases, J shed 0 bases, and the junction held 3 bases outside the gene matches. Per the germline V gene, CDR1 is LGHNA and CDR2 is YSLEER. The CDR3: CASSTGQVNTEAFF. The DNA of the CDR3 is TGCGCCAGCAGCACCGGACAGGTGAACACTGAAGCTTTCTTT.

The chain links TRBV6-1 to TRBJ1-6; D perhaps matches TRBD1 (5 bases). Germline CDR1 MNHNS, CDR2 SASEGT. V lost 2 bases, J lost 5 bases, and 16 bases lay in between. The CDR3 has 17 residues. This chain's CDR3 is CASSEFGAGRNNSPLHF. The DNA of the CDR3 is TGTGCCAGCAGTGAATTTGGGGCAGGTCGGAATAATTCACCCCTCCACTTT.

CDR3 protein: CSVHRQGGTEAFF. The CDR3 DNA reads as TGCAGCGTGCACCGACAGGGGGGCACTGAAGCTTTCTTT. The chain combines TRBV29-1 with TRBJ1-1; 9 nucleotides line up with TRBD1. V gave up 6 bases and J gave up 4 bases; unmatched junction bases: 6. Germline CDR1 and CDR2: SQVTM and ANQGSEA. The CDR3 contains 13 residues.